The 2 T cell receptor beta chains given below trace back to one sample, sequenced in a study of long-term antiretroviral therapy in people with HIV. Version v3.0 of the immunoSEQ assay was performed at survey level. Repertoires were generated with immunoSEQ multiplex PCR, while TCRdb's copy carries only in-frame clones and drops some. Among about 22,000 clones listed, 70% to 90% were seen once. The sequenced sample was unsorted PBMCs, obtained 1.8 years before starting antiretroviral therapy. The receptor source for this set is a woman aged 25 to 39 with HIV.

This CDR3 is CASSPGTGGGEQYF. In nucleotides, the CDR3 is TGTGCCAGCAGCCCCGGGACAGGGGGGGGTGAGCAGTACTTC. The chain combines TRBV6-5 with TRBJ2-7, with 11 bases matching TRBD1. Per germline, CDR1 MNHEY and CDR2 SVGAGI. The V gene end was trimmed by 6 bases and the J gene end by 7 bases; junction bases not matched to a gene: 8. The CDR3 extends over 14 amino acids.

The chain links TRBV6-1 to TRBJ2-1; 8 nucleotides line up with TRBD2. Germline CDR1 reads MNHNS; CDR2 reads SASEGT. V was pared by 7 bases and J by 4 bases, with 6 bases of the junction left unmatched. This CDR3 region has 14 residues. The CDR3 DNA follows: TGTGCCAGCACCTTAGCGGGGTCGTACAATGAGCAGTTCTTC. Its protein is CASTLAGSYNEQFF.